The TCR beta chain under discussion was sequenced for a study of cytomegalovirus exposure and HLA in healthy donors. Findings and limits, study-wide: In vitro work confirmed that a few CMV-associated chains recognize CMV antigens. TCR beta V segments were, for the most part, productive about 87% or about 30% of the time in an earlier analysis. Further analysis, carried out later, found HLA-associated TCR beta chains more clonally expanded than equally common other chains. Some V segments, including TRBV6-2 and TRBV6-3, were excluded as indistinguishable.

In the PCR, 60 Vbeta and 13 Jbeta primers were used. Produced via immunoSEQ multiplex PCR; TCRdb's table is partial and in-frame only. The sample includes over 130,000 clones, 70% to 85% seen only once; the top ten take less than 3%. The CDR3 loop spans 16 amino acids. A note on this clone: The antigen remains unidentified.

The J gene is TRBJ2-5, the V gene TRBV21-1; the tabulated D call, TRBD2, remains unverified against the DNA. TRBV21-1 is marked as a pseudogene. Sequenced material: PBMCs. The TCR sequence derives from a male donor in good health and CMV-seronegative. CDR3 sequence reads: CASSSGDGSHLETQYF. Here the CDR3 DNA reads TGTGCCAGCAGCAGCGGGGACGGGAGCCATTTAGAGACCCAGTACTTC.